The clone carrying this TCR beta chain appeared a few times. What it binds is not known. This record belongs to a study of T cell responses to AZD1222 COVID-19 vaccine. Broader study findings: Donors were chiefly white British, with a greater number of females, and clonal diversity was perhaps underestimated.

Germline V gives CDR1 LGHNT, CDR2 FRNRAP. With 3 bases removed from V and 1 base from J, the gap between germline ends came to 15 bases. The CDR3 loop spans 16 amino acids. The data were produced by immunoSEQ multiplex PCR, yet TCRdb's version contains in-frame clones alone and is incomplete. The profile shows around 150,000 clones, around 94% of them singletons. The genes are TRBV12-5 and TRBJ1-1; a possible D gene is TRBD1 (5 bases). This specimen consisted of peripheral blood, obtained 28 days after the second AZD1222 dose. The clonotype was recovered from an adult who received the AZD1222 COVID-19 vaccine. CDR3 coding DNA: TGTGCTAGTGGTTTTGTAGGTGGCAGGGAGAACACTGAAGCTTTCTTT. Translated: CASGFVGGRENTEAFF. The full variable domain, its missing parts supplied by reference TRBV12-5 and TRBJ1-1, is DARVTQTPRHKVTEMGQEVTMRCQPILGHNTVFWYRQTMMQGLELLAYFRNRAPLDDSGMPKDRFSAEMPDATLATLKIQPSEPRDSAVYFCASGFVGGRENTEAFFGQGTRLTVV.